Listed below are T cell receptor beta chains from one sample, sequenced in a study of blood T cell repertoires in COVID-19. The table came from immunoSEQ multiplex PCR; TCRdb's copy has only in-frame clones and leaves some out. The profile shows about 290,000 clones, about nine tenths of them singletons. Input material: peripheral blood. The receptor set was obtained from a woman aged 40 to 50 who had recovered from COVID-19. The CDR3 runs from the conserved cysteine through the conserved F or W. D genes are given only for firm matches. Expanded clones get a size class; other rows say once, few or many, or leave the size out.

TRBV4-1,.,TRBJ2-7,.,TGCGCCAGCAGCCAAGAAAGTTTGTCGAGGTCACGGGAGCAGTACTTC,CASSQESLSRSREQYF
TRBV12-5,.,TRBJ2-1,.,TGTGCTAGTGGTTTGGTACTGGGCAGGGGGGCCTACAATGAGCAGTTCTTC,CASGLVLGRGAYNEQFF
TRBV11-3,.,TRBJ2-1,TRBD2,TGTGCCAGCAGCTCGAACTTAGCGGGAGAATTAGGGGAGCAGTTCTTC,CASSSNLAGELGEQFF
TRBV29-1,.,TRBJ2-5,TRBD2,TGCAGCGTAACGCGGGCCGCGGGGGGAACCCAAGAGACCCAGTACTTC,CSVTRAAGGTQETQYF
TRBV18,.,TRBJ2-5,.,TGTGCCAGCTCACCTCGCAGGGTTGAAGAGACCCAGTACTTC,CASSPRRVEETQYF
TRBV9,.,TRBJ1-4,.,TGTGCCAGCAGCGTAGTGGCAGGGCGTAATGAAAAACTGTTTTTT,CASSVVAGRNEKLFF
TRBV30,once,TRBJ2-5,TRBD2,TGTGCCTGGAGTGGACTAGCGGGAGAGACCCAGTACTTC,CAWSGLAGETQYF
TRBV6-5,few,TRBJ1-6,TRBD1,TGTGCCAGCAGGGAGACGACAGGGGAGAATTCACCCCTCCACTTT,CASRETTGENSPLHF
TRBV25-1,.,TRBJ2-1,TRBD1,TGTGCCAGCAGAGGACAGGCGATCTACAATGAGCAGTTCTTC,CASRGQAIYNEQFF
TRBV4-1,.,TRBJ2-7,.,TGCGCCAGCAGCCAACAGTTAATTAGCGGTCCAGGCGAGCAGTACTTC,CASSQQLISGPGEQYF
TRBV10-3,few,TRBJ2-2,TRBD2,TGTGCCATCACCCCCGGGACTAGCTCTACCGGGGAGCTGTTTTTT,CAITPGTSSTGELFF
TRBV28,.,TRBJ1-5,.,TGTGCCAGCAGTTTATCCCCTCGCACCGGGGGCAATCAGCCCCAGCATTTT,CASSLSPRTGGNQPQHF
TRBV19,.,TRBJ1-5,.,TGTGGCTCGTCGGGGAATGGCAATCAGCCCCAGCATTTT,CGSSGNGNQPQHF
TRBV11-2,.,TRBJ2-5,TRBD1,TGTGCCAGCAGCCTCGGACAGGAAGAGACCCAGTACTTC,CASSLGQEETQYF
TRBV10-1,.,TRBJ2-7,TRBD1,TGCGCCAGCAGTGAGTCCCTTGCCCTCGGGACAGGGGGTTACGAGCAGTACTTC,CASSESLALGTGGYEQYF
TRBV2,.,TRBJ2-7,.,TGTGCCAGCAGTGAAAAGAGAGACGAGCAGTACTTC,CASSEKRDEQYF
TRBV7-9,few,TRBJ2-7,TRBD2,TGTGCCAGCAGTTCCGGACTAGCGGGAGTGGGAAACGAGCAGTACTTC,CASSSGLAGVGNEQYF
TRBV30,few,TRBJ1-1,.,TGTGCCTGGAGTCAAGGGGCAGGGCAAGAAGCTTTCTTT,CAWSQGAGQEAFF
TRBV14,.,TRBJ2-7,.,TGTGCCAGCAGCCAAGGGACAGACCTTTCCATAAGCTCCTACGAGCAGTACTTC,CASSQGTDLSISSYEQYF
TRBV6-5,.,TRBJ2-1,TRBD2,TGTGCCAGCAGCACTAGCGTGAGCTCCTACAATGAGCAGTTCTTC,CASSTSVSSYNEQFF
TRBV5-1,.,TRBJ1-1,.,TGCGCCAGCAAGGACAGGAACACTGAAGCTTTCTTT,CASKDRNTEAFF
TRBV9,.,TRBJ2-2,TRBD2,TGTGCCAGCAGCGCGGTAGGACTAGCGGGCACCGGGGAGCTGTTTTTT,CASSAVGLAGTGELFF
TRBV6-5,.,TRBJ2-7,TRBD2,TGTGCCAGCAGGGTAGGGGAGCGGGGGGAGCAGTACTTC,CASRVGERGEQYF
TRBV7-3,once,TRBJ2-5,.,TGTGCCAGCAGCTTCGCTACGGGGGAGACCCAGTACTTC,CASSFATGETQYF
TRBV10-3,.,TRBJ2-7,.,TGTGCCAGCCTCCAGGCGGGCTCCTACGAGCAGTACTTC,CASLQAGSYEQYF
TRBV13,.,TRBJ2-7,TRBD1,TGTGCCAGCAGCGGGGGGCGAGGCTCCGGGACAGGGTTCTCAGGATACTACGAGCAGTACTTC,CASSGGRGSGTGFSGYYEQYF
TRBV6-6,few,TRBJ2-7,TRBD1,TGTGCCAGCGACCCCCGACAGGGCGGCTACGAGCAGTACTTC,CASDPRQGGYEQYF
TRBV16,.,TRBJ2-1,TRBD1,TGTGCCAGCAGCCCGGGACAGCTGGGCAATGAGCAGTTCTTC,CASSPGQLGNEQFF
TRBV2,.,TRBJ2-1,TRBD2,TGTGCCAGGTTAGCCCCCCCGGGAACTAGCGGGAGGACTAATGAGCAGTTCTTC,CARLAPPGTSGRTNEQFF
TRBV6-2/TRBV6-3,.,TRBJ2-4,TRBD2,TGTGCCAGCAGCCGCATCGGACTAGCGGGAGCCAAAAACATTCAGTACTTC,CASSRIGLAGAKNIQYF
TRBV30,.,TRBJ2-1,.,TGTGCCTGGAGTGTTCCGCCGGATGAGCAGTTCTTC,CAWSVPPDEQFF
TRBV6-5,.,TRBJ2-3,.,TGTGCCAGCAGTTACTCGAGATGGACAGATACGCAGTATTTT,CASSYSRWTDTQYF
TRBV10-2,.,TRBJ2-7,TRBD2,TGCGCCAGCGAGACCGGACTAGCGGGGTCCTACGAGCAGTACTTC,CASETGLAGSYEQYF
TRBV28,once,TRBJ2-2,.,TGTGCCAGCAGCCGACCACAGGGGGAGCTGTTTTTT,CASSRPQGELFF
TRBV24-1,.,TRBJ2-1,TRBD2,TGTGCCACGAGCACAGGGAGGACTAGCGCAGACAATGAGCAGTTCTTC,CATSTGRTSADNEQFF
TRBV18,.,TRBJ1-4,.,TGTGCCAGCTCACCGCTCCTAGGAGAAAAACTGTTTTTT,CASSPLLGEKLFF
TRBV5-1,.,TRBJ2-2,.,TGCGCCAGCAACCGGGACTGGAACACCGGGGAGCTGTTTTTT,CASNRDWNTGELFF
TRBV9,.,TRBJ2-5,TRBD2,TGTGCCAGCAGCCGGTCGTCTAGCGGGTCCAAAGAGACCCAGTACTTC,CASSRSSSGSKETQYF
TRBV6-5,.,TRBJ2-1,.,TGTGCCAGCAGTTACGACGGGACTCTCAATGAGCAGTTCTTC,CASSYDGTLNEQFF
TRBV5-1,.,TRBJ1-3,TRBD1,TGCGCCAGCAGCTCTACGGGACAGGTTGGAAACACCATATATTTT,CASSSTGQVGNTIYF
TRBV23-1,once,TRBJ2-2,.,TGCGCCAGCAGTCCCCGCGAGGGAACGAACACCGGGGAGCTGTTTTTT,CASSPREGTNTGELFF
TRBV12-3/TRBV12-4,.,TRBJ2-2,.,TGTGCCAGTACAGGTGACACCGGGGAGCTGTTTTTT,CASTGDTGELFF
TRBV18,once,TRBJ2-3,.,TGTGCCAGCTCTCAAGAACGGGGTACGCAGTATTTT,CASSQERGTQYF
TRBV10-3,.,TRBJ2-7,TRBD2,TGTGCCATCAGTGGGGGGACTAGAGGTGACGAGCAGTACTTC,CAISGGTRGDEQYF
TRBV20-1,.,TRBJ2-7,TRBD2,TGCAGTGCCGGGACTAGTTCCGAGCAGTACTTC,CSAGTSSEQYF
TRBV5-1,.,TRBJ2-5,TRBD2,TGCGCCAGCAGCACGTCAGCGGGAGGGTTGGAGACCCAGTACTTC,CASSTSAGGLETQYF
TRBV11-2,.,TRBJ1-1,.,TGTGCCAGCAGCCCCCGGCAGGGGTACGGCACTGAAGCTTTCTTT,CASSPRQGYGTEAFF
TRBV10-3,.,TRBJ2-1,TRBD2,TGTGCCACCCAACTTTCCAGCGGGGCAAGCCTTGCTGAGCAGTTCTTC,CATQLSSGASLAEQFF
TRBV29-1,.,TRBJ1-1,TRBD1,TGCAGCGTTGAAGAATGGACAGGGGAGAACACTGAAGCTTTCTTT,CSVEEWTGENTEAFF
TRBV5-5,.,TRBJ1-1,.,TGTGCCAGCAGCACCGACGGGCGAGGGGCTTTCTTT,CASSTDGRGAFF
TRBV13,once,TRBJ2-3,.,TGTGCCAGCAGCACCGGGAGACGGGGCACAGATACGCAGTATTTT,CASSTGRRGTDTQYF
TRBV5-1,.,TRBJ2-7,TRBD2,TGCGCCAGCAGCTTGGACGGGGAGGGGCTCTACGAGCAGTACTTC,CASSLDGEGLYEQYF
TRBV5-4,.,TRBJ1-1,.,TGTGCCATAGGGTTTCAGGGGATGAACACTGAAGCTTTCTTT,CAIGFQGMNTEAFF
TRBV3-1/TRBV3-2,.,TRBJ2-5,TRBD2,TGTGCCAGCAGAGGACTAGCTGAGACCCAGTACTTC,CASRGLAETQYF
TRBV25-1,.,TRBJ2-1,TRBD2,TGTGCCAGCAGTGAGTCTAGCGGGCACTACAATGAGCAGTTCTTC,CASSESSGHYNEQFF
TRBV25-1,.,TRBJ1-3,.,TGTGCCAGCGAGGGTCTAACTGGAAACACCATATATTTT,CASEGLTGNTIYF
TRBV19,.,TRBJ2-6,TRBD2,TGTGCCAGTAGTATACCGGGCGGGAGCTCTGGGGCCAACGTCCTGACTTTC,CASSIPGGSSGANVLTF
TRBV13,.,TRBJ2-7,TRBD2,TGTGCCAGCAGCTTCCGGGGAGGGGACGACGAGCAGTACTTC,CASSFRGGDDEQYF
TRBV6-5,.,TRBJ2-1,TRBD1,TGTGCCTCCCAAACCTCACAGGGGTCCTACAATGAGCAGTTCTTC,CASQTSQGSYNEQFF
TRBV5-1,.,TRBJ1-2,TRBD1,TGCGCCAGCAGCGACCCGGGACAGAACTATGGCTACACCTTC,CASSDPGQNYGYTF